This TCR beta chain was sequenced for a study of OX40 agonist ivuxolimab in advanced cancers. In the study overall: Ivuxolimab was a fully human IgG2 agonistic monoclonal antibody targeting the costimulatory receptor OX40 (CD134). Intravenous ivuxolimab was administered to patients every 2 weeks at six dose levels: 0.01, 0.1, 0.3, 1.5, 3 and 10 mg/kg. Of the approximately 50 dose-escalation patients, hepatocellular carcinoma was present in approximately 20, melanoma in approximately 15, renal cell carcinoma in 9 and head and neck cancer in 9. A male proportion of around 83% and a mean age of approximately 61 years, ranging from about 23 to 90, were recorded for the dose-escalation cohort. Patients were allowed to have had prior anti-PD-1, anti-PD-L1 or anti-CTLA-4 therapy, and about 40% of the dose-escalation patients had been treated with checkpoint inhibitors. Partial responses occurred in three dose-escalation patients: two with cutaneous melanoma and one with hepatocellular carcinoma. The point of sequencing TCRbeta in the periphery was to test whether ivuxolimab changed TCR sequence diversity and drove clonal T-cell expansion. The paper reports the monotherapy dose-escalation portion (N of about 47 patients) of the phase I ivuxolimab trial.

This clone was counted only a few times. Its antigen remains undetermined. Base qualities are not at hand, and no much larger clone is one base apart. Patients with a history of autoimmune disease or receiving systemic immunosuppression were excluded from the trial. Peripheral blood for TCR sequencing was collected from all dose cohorts at baseline, on cycle 4 day 1, and on cycle 7 day 1. The samples were taken from a phase I, first-in-human, multicenter, open-label dose-escalation trial of ivuxolimab. Adults with locally advanced or metastatic head and neck squamous cell, hepatocellular, melanoma or renal cell carcinoma were enrolled in the trial. CD4+ and CD8+ T cells were sorted separately from peripheral blood before TCR sequencing. Overall study outcomes, separate from this receptor: In partial responders in the 0.1-3.0 mg/kg groups, normalized peripheral clonal expansion was found to be among the lowest, especially among CD8+ T cells. At doses of 0.1 to 3.0 mg/kg, clonal expansion of both CD4+ and CD8+ T cells in blood was seen between baseline and week 6. Low levels of normalized T-cell clonal expansion were also shown by some nonresponding patients. After ivuxolimab, expanded clones were on average more numerous among CD8+ T cells than among CD4+ T cells. Antigen specificity was not determined for the clonally expanded peripheral T cells.

Via the germline V gene, CDR1 is MGHRA and CDR2 YSYEKL. V and J are truncated by 3 bases and 0 bases respectively, leaving an intervening sequence of 9 bases. Spanning cysteine to phenylalanine, the CDR3 consists of 15 amino acids. The only DNA kept is the CDR3, 45 bases in frame from the first base. To sequence the TCRbeta CDR3 region, genomic DNA was isolated from the sorted cells. TCRbeta CDR3 regions were sequenced using the immunoSEQ Assay. Here the immuneACCESS table is served through TCRdb, limited to in-frame sequences with V and J called. Missing clones are a known gap in these copies; in checked studies unresolved V genes cover under half, and the rest lacks a known reason. Here the sample has about 64,000 clones; roughly 80% occur a single time. The ten largest account for less than 5% of the sample.

The chain couples TRBV4-1 to TRBJ1-3, and perhaps TRBD1 as D gene, on 5 matching bases. The sample in question was CD4+ or CD8+ T cells sorted from blood, obtained in a trial of the OX40 agonist ivuxolimab. The TCR sequence derives from an adult with an advanced solid tumor such as melanoma, head and neck, liver or kidney cancer. The DNA is TGCGCCAGCAGCCAGGGCGGGGGCTCTGGAAACACCATATATTTT. Translated, it gives CASSQGGGSGNTIYF.